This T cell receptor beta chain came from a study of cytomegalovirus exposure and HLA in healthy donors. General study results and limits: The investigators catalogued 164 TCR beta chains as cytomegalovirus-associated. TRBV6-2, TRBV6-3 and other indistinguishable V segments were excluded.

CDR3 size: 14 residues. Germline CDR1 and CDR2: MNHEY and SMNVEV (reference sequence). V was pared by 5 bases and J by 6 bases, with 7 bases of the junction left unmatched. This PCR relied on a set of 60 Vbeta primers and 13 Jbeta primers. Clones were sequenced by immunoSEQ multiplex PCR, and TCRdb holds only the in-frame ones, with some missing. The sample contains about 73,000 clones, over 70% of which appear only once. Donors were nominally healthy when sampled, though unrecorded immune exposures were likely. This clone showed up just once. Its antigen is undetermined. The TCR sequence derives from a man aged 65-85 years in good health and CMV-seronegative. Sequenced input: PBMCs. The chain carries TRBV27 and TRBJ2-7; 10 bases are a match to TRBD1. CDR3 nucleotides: TGTGCCAGCAGTAAGGGACAGGGGTTCGGCGAGCAGTACTTC. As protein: CASSKGQGFGEQYF.